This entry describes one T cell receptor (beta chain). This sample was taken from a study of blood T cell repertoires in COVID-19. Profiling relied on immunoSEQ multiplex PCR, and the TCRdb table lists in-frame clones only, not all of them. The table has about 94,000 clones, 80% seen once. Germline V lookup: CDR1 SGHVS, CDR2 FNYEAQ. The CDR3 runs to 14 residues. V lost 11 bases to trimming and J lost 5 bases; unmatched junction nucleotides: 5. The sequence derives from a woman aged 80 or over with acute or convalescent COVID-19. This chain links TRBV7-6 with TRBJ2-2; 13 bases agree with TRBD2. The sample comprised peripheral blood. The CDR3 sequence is CASETSGGTGELFF. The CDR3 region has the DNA TGTGCCTCCGAGACTAGCGGGGGGACCGGGGAGCTGTTTTTT.